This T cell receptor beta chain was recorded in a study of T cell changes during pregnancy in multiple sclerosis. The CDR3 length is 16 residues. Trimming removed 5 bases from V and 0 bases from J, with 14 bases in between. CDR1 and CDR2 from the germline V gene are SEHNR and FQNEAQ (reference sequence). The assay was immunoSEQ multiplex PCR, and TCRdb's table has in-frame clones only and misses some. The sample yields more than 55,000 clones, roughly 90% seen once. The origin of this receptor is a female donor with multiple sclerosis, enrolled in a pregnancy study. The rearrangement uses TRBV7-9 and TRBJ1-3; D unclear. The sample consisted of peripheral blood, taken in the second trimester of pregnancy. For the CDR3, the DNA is TGTGCCAGCAGCCCCCGGAGGTCTTCCTCTGGAAACACCATATATTTT. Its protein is CASSPRRSSSGNTIYF.